The rows below give T cell receptor beta chains drawn from one sample of a study of blood T cell repertoires in COVID-19. The method was immunoSEQ multiplex PCR; TCRdb's version includes in-frame clones alone and lacks a portion of them. The data contain tens of thousands of clones, approximately 84% of them singletons. Source material: peripheral blood. All receptors come from a woman older than 75 with acute or convalescent COVID-19. CDR3s include the opening cysteine and the closing phenylalanine or tryptophan. A D gene is named only where the DNA matches it firmly. The size field is filled for only some rows; it gives once, few, many or a size class.

TRBV27	TRBD1	NA	TRBJ1-5	CASRQDRGSQPQHF	TGTGCCAGCAGGCAGGACAGGGGGAGTCAGCCCCAGCATTTT
TRBV30	TRBD1	NA	TRBJ2-1	CAWRPGGDEQFF	TGTGCCTGGAGGCCAGGGGGAGATGAGCAGTTCTTC
TRBV2	TRBD1	NA	TRBJ1-1	CASRGGQGRTEAFF	TGTGCCAGCAGGGGTGGACAGGGACGGACTGAAGCTTTCTTT
TRBV7-2	TRBD2	NA	TRBJ2-2	CASSLSGSTGELFF	TGTGCCAGCAGCTTGAGCGGGAGTACCGGGGAGCTGTTTTTT
TRBV7-2	TRBD1	NA	TRBJ2-7	CASTPGQGPYEQYF	TGTGCCAGCACCCCGGGACAGGGGCCCTACGAGCAGTACTTC
TRBV15	TRBD1	NA	TRBJ2-7	CATIKAGQGLNEQYF	TGTGCCACTATCAAAGCGGGACAGGGGTTGAACGAGCAGTACTTC
TRBV25-1	TRBD1	NA	TRBJ2-3	CASSSMGTGSLDTQYF	TGTGCCAGCAGTAGTATGGGGACAGGGAGTCTTGATACGCAGTATTTT
TRBV5-1	NA	NA	TRBJ1-2	CASSLAGTSGKGGYTF	TGCGCCAGCAGCTTGGCCGGGACATCTGGTAAAGGTGGCTACACCTTC
TRBV10-3	TRBD1	NA	TRBJ2-2	CAISESSPRQGNTGELFF	TGTGCCATCAGTGAGTCGTCCCCGCGACAGGGCAACACCGGGGAGCTGTTTTTT
TRBV5-1	NA	NA	TRBJ1-2	CASSPGVLAVNYGYTF	TGCGCCAGCAGCCCGGGGGTCTTGGCAGTTAACTATGGCTACACCTTC
TRBV5-6	NA	NA	TRBJ2-7	CASSFRLSRGYEQYF	TGTGCCAGCAGCTTCCGACTCTCTCGGGGCTACGAGCAGTACTTC
TRBV6-1	TRBD2	NA	TRBJ2-5	CASSERTSGVGAETQYF	TGTGCCAGCAGTGAGCGGACTAGCGGGGTTGGGGCAGAGACCCAGTACTTC
TRBV30	TRBD1	NA	TRBJ1-1	CAWSAGTGRAEAFF	TGTGCCTGGAGTGCCGGGACAGGGAGAGCTGAAGCTTTCTTT
TRBV25-1	NA	NA	TRBJ1-5	CASSEGGQPQHF	TGTGCCAGCAGTGAAGGAGGTCAGCCCCAGCATTTT
TRBV6-5	TRBD1	NA	TRBJ1-5	CASRGQGTLTAQHF	TGTGCCAGCAGGGGACAGGGGACGCTCACGGCCCAGCATTTT
TRBV6-6	NA	NA	TRBJ2-5	CASSRQGDTQYF	TGTGCCAGCAGTCGCCAAGGAGACACCCAGTACTTC
TRBV11-3	TRBD2	NA	TRBJ2-7	CASSSGLAGIYEQYF	TGTGCCAGCAGCTCTGGACTAGCGGGGATCTACGAGCAGTACTTC
TRBV19	NA	NA	TRBJ1-2	CASRSPGGNIGGYTF	TGTGCCAGTAGAAGCCCGGGAGGGAATATTGGTGGCTACACCTTC
TRBV11-2	NA	NA	TRBJ2-7	CASSFGNLRTYEQYF	TGTGCCAGCAGCTTCGGGAATCTCCGGACCTACGAGCAGTACTTC
TRBV7-7	NA	few	TRBJ2-7	CASSRSLQGLDEQYF	TGTGCCAGCAGCCGATCTTTACAGGGTCTAGACGAGCAGTACTTC
TRBV18	TRBD2	NA	TRBJ2-1	CASSPTGGSYNEQFF	TGTGCCAGCTCACCAACGGGAGGCTCCTACAATGAGCAGTTCTTC
TRBV9	TRBD2	NA	TRBJ2-7	CASSVGTSGRLYF	TGTGCCAGCAGCGTAGGTACTAGCGGGAGACTGTACTTC
TRBV6-1	NA	NA	TRBJ2-3	CASTRSGTSTDTQYF	TGTGCCAGCACCCGATCCGGGACAAGCACAGATACGCAGTATTTT
TRBV27	TRBD2	NA	TRBJ2-1	CASIYQGTSGKGGEQFF	TGTGCCAGCATATACCAGGGAACTAGCGGGAAAGGGGGTGAGCAGTTCTTC
TRBV7-6	NA	NA	TRBJ2-7	CASSSGHISYEQYF	TGTGCCAGCAGCTCTGGTCACATTTCCTACGAGCAGTACTTC
TRBV10-3	TRBD2	NA	TRBJ2-1	CAISDTSGKNNEQFF	TGTGCCATCAGTGACACTAGCGGGAAAAACAATGAGCAGTTCTTC
TRBV7-3	TRBD1	NA	TRBJ1-1	CASSSTDRPLFEAFF	TGTGCCAGCAGCTCTACGGACAGGCCCCTATTCGAAGCTTTCTTT
TRBV2	TRBD1	NA	TRBJ2-1	CASRTGTGAPNEQFF	TGTGCCAGCAGAACCGGGACAGGGGCCCCAAATGAGCAGTTCTTC
TRBV7-7	NA	NA	TRBJ2-5	CASSLDGGPQETQYF	TGTGCCAGCAGCTTGGATGGGGGCCCCCAAGAGACCCAGTACTTC
TRBV14	TRBD2	NA	TRBJ2-1	CASRLAGVNEQFF	TGTGCCAGCAGACTAGCGGGAGTAAATGAGCAGTTCTTC
TRBV9	NA	NA	TRBJ1-1	CASSAAYRVGNTEAFF	TGTGCCAGCAGCGCAGCCTACAGGGTTGGGAACACTGAAGCTTTCTTT
TRBV11-2	NA	NA	TRBJ1-2	CASGPGAVGYTF	TGTGCCAGCGGGCCAGGGGCGGTTGGCTACACCTTC
TRBV4-2	TRBD1	NA	TRBJ1-2	CASSQPTGLYGYTF	TGTGCCAGCAGCCAACCGACAGGGTTGTATGGCTACACCTTC
TRBV28	TRBD1	NA	TRBJ1-3	CASSQNRGPRGNTIYF	TGTGCCAGCAGTCAGAACAGGGGACCCCGTGGAAACACCATATATTTT